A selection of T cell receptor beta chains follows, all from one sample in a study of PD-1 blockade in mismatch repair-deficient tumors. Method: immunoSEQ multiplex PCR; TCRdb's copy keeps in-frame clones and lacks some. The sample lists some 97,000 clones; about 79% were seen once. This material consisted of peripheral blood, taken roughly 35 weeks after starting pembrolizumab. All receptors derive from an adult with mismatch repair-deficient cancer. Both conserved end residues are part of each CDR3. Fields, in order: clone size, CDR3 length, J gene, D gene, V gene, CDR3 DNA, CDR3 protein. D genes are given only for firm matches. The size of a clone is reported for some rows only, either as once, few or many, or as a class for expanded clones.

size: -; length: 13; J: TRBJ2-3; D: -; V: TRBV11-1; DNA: TGTGCCAGCAGCTTATCCTCTAGGGATACGCAGTATTTT; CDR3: CASSLSSRDTQYF
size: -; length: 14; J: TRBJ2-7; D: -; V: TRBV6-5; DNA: TGTGCCAGCAGTCCCAGGACTACCTCCTACGAGCAGTACTTC; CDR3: CASSPRTTSYEQYF
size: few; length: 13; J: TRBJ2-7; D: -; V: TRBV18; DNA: TGTGCCAGCTCACCAGGGCGTTTTCGGGAGCAGTACTTC; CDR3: CASSPGRFREQYF
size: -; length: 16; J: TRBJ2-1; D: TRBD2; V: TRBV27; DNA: TGTGCCAGCGGATTTAGCGGGAGGAGTTCCTACAATGAGCAGTTCTTC; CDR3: CASGFSGRSSYNEQFF
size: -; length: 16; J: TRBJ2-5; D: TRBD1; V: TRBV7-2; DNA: TGTGCCAGCAGTCCCTCCGGGACAGGGGGCTTAGAGACCCAGTACTTC; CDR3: CASSPSGTGGLETQYF
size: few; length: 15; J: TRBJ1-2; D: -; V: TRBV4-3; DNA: TGCGCCAGCAGCCAAGATCGGTGGGCCGCCCCAGGCTACACCTTC; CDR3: CASSQDRWAAPGYTF
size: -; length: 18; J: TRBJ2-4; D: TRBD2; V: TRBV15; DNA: TGTGCCACCAGCAGTCTCTCGGGGGGGACCCTGCCCAAAAACATTCAGTACTTC; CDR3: CATSSLSGGTLPKNIQYF
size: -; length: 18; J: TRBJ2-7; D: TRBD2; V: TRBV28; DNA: TGTGCCAGCAGTACCATCCGGACTAGCGGGAGAGGGTCCTACGAGCAGTACTTC; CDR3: CASSTIRTSGRGSYEQYF
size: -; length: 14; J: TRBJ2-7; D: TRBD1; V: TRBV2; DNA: TGTGCCAGCAGTTCCGGACAGGGGCGGTGGGAGCAGTACTTC; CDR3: CASSSGQGRWEQYF
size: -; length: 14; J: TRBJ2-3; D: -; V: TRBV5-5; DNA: TGTGCCAGCAGCTTGGTGGGAAGCACAGATACGCAGTATTTT; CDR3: CASSLVGSTDTQYF
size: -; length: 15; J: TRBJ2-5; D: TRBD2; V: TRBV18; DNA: TGTGCCAGCTCACCACGCTGGGGGGGTCAAGAGACCCAGTACTTC; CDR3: CASSPRWGGQETQYF
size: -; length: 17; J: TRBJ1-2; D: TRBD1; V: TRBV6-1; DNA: TGTGCCAGCAGTGAGACAGGGGGCTCCAAGGTGGTCAATGGCTACACCTTC; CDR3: CASSETGGSKVVNGYTF
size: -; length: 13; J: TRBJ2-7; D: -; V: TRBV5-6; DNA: TGTGCCAGCAGCTTGGGATCCTCCTACGAGCAGTACTTC; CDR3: CASSLGSSYEQYF
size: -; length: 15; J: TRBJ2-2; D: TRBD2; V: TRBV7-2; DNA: TGTGCCAGCAGCTTAGGGGGGAGGGCCCACGGGGAGCTGTTTTTT; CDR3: CASSLGGRAHGELFF
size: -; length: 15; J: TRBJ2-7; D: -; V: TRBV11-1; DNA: TGTGCCAGCAGCTTAGTCGCGCGGGGTCCGAACGAGCAGTACTTC; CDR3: CASSLVARGPNEQYF
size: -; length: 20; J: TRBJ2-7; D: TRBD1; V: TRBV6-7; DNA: TGTGCCAGCAGTTACCAAGACCGGGACAGGGAGAAGGTAGGGACCTACGAGCAGTACTTC; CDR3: CASSYQDRDREKVGTYEQYF
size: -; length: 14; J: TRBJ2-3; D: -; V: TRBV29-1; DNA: TGCAGCGTCGACGGCGGGACTAGCACAGATACGCAGTATTTT; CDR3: CSVDGGTSTDTQYF
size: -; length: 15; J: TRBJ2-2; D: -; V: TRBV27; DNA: TGTGCCAGCAGTCCCACCTCCCAGGGCCCCGGGGAGCTGTTTTTT; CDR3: CASSPTSQGPGELFF
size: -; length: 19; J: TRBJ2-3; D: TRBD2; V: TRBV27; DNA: TGTGCCAGCAGTTTGGGGGCGTTTATTTCTAGCGGGAGCGCAGATACGCAGTATTTT; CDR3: CASSLGAFISSGSADTQYF
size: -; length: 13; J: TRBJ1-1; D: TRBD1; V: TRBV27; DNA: TGTGCCACCCTAGACAGGGGGAGAGCTGAAGCTTTCTTT; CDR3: CATLDRGRAEAFF
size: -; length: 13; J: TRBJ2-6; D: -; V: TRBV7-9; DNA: TGTGCCACGAGTCCCTCTGGGGCCAACGTCCTGACTTTC; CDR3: CATSPSGANVLTF
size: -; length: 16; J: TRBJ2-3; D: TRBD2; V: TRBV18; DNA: TGTGCCAGCTCGCCGGGACTAGCGGGGGGCACAGATACGCAGTATTTT; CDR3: CASSPGLAGGTDTQYF
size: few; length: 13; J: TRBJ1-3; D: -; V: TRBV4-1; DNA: TGCGCCAGCAGCATAACAGGGGGAAACACCATATATTTT; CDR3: CASSITGGNTIYF
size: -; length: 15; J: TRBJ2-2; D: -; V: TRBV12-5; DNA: TGTGCTAGTGGGCTAACGGGACTCCAAACCGGGGAGCTGTTTTTT; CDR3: CASGLTGLQTGELFF
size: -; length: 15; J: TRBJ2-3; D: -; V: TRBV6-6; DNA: TGTGCCAGCAGTTACGAGGGCCAAAGCACAGATACGCAGTATTTT; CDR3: CASSYEGQSTDTQYF
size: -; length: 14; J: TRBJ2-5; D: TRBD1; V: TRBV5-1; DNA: TGCGCCAGCAAGACCTCAGGGGGCCCGGAGACCCAGTACTTC; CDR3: CASKTSGGPETQYF
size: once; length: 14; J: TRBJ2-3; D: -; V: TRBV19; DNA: TGTGCCAGTGGGAAGCAGTCTGGCACAGATACGCAGTATTTT; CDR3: CASGKQSGTDTQYF
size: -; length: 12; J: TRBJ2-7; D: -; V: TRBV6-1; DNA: TGTGCCAGCTGGCAGGATTCCTACGAGCAGTACTTC; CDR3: CASWQDSYEQYF
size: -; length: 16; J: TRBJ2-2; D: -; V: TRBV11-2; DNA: TGTGCCAGCAGCTTTGTTAGCGGCGGGAACACCGGGGAGCTGTTTTTT; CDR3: CASSFVSGGNTGELFF
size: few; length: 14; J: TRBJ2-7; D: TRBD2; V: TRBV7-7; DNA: TGTGCTAGCAGCGCGGACCGGACTAGCGGTGAGCAGTACTTC; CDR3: CASSADRTSGEQYF
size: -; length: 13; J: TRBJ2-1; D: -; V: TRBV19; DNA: TGTGCCAGTACCGCGGACGTATACAATGAGCAGTTCTTC; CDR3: CASTADVYNEQFF
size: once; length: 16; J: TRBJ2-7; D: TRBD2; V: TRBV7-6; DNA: TGTGCCAGCAGCCTAGGACTAGCGGGCATGAGGGGGGAGCAGTACTTC; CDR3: CASSLGLAGMRGEQYF
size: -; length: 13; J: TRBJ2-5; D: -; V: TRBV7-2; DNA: TGTGCCAGCAGCTTATCGTTCCAAGAGACCCAGTACTTC; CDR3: CASSLSFQETQYF
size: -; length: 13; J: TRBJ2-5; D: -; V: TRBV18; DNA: TGTGCCAGCACCCCCCAGCGGCAAGAGACCCAGTACTTC; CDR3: CASTPQRQETQYF
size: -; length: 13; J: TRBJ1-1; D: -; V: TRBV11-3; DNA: TGTGCCAGCAGCGTGGACAGTTCCACTGAAGCTTTCTTT; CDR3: CASSVDSSTEAFF
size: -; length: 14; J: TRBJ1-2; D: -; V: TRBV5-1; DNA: TGCGCCAGCAGCGAGGCACAGAACAACTATGGCTACACCTTC; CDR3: CASSEAQNNYGYTF
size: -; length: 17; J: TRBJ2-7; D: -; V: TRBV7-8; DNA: TGTGCCAGCAGCTTTGCAGACACGGAATGGGCCAGCTACGAGCAGTACTTC; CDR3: CASSFADTEWASYEQYF
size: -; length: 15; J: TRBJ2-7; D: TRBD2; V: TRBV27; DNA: TGTGCCAGCAGTTTATCGTCCAGCGGGAGGCCTGAGCAGTACTTC; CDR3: CASSLSSSGRPEQYF
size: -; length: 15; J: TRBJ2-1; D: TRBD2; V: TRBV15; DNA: TGTGCCACCAGCGGGACTAGCGGGAGCACTATTGAGCAGTTCTTC; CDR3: CATSGTSGSTIEQFF
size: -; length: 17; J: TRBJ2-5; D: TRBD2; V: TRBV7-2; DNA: TGTGCCAGCAGCTCAACTGGGTCTAGCGGGAGATTCGAGACCCAGTACTTC; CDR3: CASSSTGSSGRFETQYF
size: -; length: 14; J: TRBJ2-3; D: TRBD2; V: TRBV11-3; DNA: TGTGCCAGCAGCTTCACTAGCGGGAGTGGTACGCAGTATTTT; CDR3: CASSFTSGSGTQYF
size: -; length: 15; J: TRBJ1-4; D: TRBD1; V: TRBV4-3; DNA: TGCGCCAGCAGCCAAACCGGGACAGGGAATGAAAAACTGTTTTTT; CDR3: CASSQTGTGNEKLFF
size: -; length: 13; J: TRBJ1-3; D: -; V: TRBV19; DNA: TGTGCCAGTAGTAAAGGGGCTGGAAACACCATATATTTT; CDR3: CASSKGAGNTIYF
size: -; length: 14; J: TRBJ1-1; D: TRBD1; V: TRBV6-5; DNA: TGTGCCAGCAGTTACCAGGACAGGCACACTGAAGCTTTCTTT; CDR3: CASSYQDRHTEAFF
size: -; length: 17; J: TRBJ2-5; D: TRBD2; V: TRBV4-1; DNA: TGCGCCAGCAGCCACGCTAGCGGGAGAGGATACTTAGAGACCCAGTACTTC; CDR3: CASSHASGRGYLETQYF
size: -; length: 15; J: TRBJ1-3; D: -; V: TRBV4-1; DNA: TGCGCCAGCAGCCAAGATAGGGCGACGGGAAACACCATATATTTT; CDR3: CASSQDRATGNTIYF